One T cell receptor beta chain is described in this entry. Its cognate antigen has yet to be identified. No much larger clonotype is one base removed from it; base qualities were not supplied. A second Seattle source provided samples from volunteer blood donors who had recovered from COVID-19. The collaborating institutions used their own protocols to collect whole blood in K2EDTA tubes. For TCRbeta analysis, collaborator samples were shipped as frozen whole blood, as isolated PBMCs, or as DNA extracted from either sample type. The sample originates from a study of blood T cell repertoires in COVID-19 (dated by TCRdb to 2020 to 2021). In terms of the full investigation: Samples from collaborators originated in the United States, Italy and Spain and spanned both the acute and convalescent phases of COVID-19. The repertoires were released in a freely available public database intended as a resource for research on the immune response to SARS-CoV-2. The material from the prospective study consisted of cDNA or gDNA derived from T cells, B-cell-depleted T cells, or PBMCs. Where available, HLA class I and class II types were taken from metadata supplied by the sample provider and were not determined by assay-based typing. The samples were drawn from two sources: the first 160 participants of the ongoing ImmuneRACE study, and about 1,300 subjects contributed by 6 global collaborators. A de-identified subject ID, COVID-19 status, age in years and sex were almost always included in the sample metadata. Deeply sampled blood TCRbeta repertoires from subjects exposed to, actively infected with, or recovered from COVID-19 were included in the dataset.

The immunoSEQ Assay, a bias-controlled multiplex PCR, was used to amplify TCRbeta CDR3 regions from genomic DNA. The original methods were these. The number of nucleated cells in each sample was estimated from the amplification of reference gene primers within the assay. To quantify the absolute abundance of each unique TCRbeta CDR3 rearrangement, sequence reads were collapsed and filtered. For each sample, productive Simpson clonality was calculated as the square root of Simpson's diversity index over productive rearrangements. TCRdb took over this immuneACCESS table, retaining in-frame rearrangements with V and J assigned. Such tables are incomplete; in checked studies, under half of the missing clones stem from an unresolved V gene, and the remainder is unexplained. From that table come the V and J calls and clone size; the DNA was used to work out D and trimming. The sample has 200,000 to 300,000 clones on record, 70% to 85% of them singletons. The ten largest clonotypes hold about 2% of the sample.

Study-wide conclusions, independent of this receptor: How much clinical and demographic metadata was included differed by source and by participant, and the metadata was provided uncurated.

This clonotype was obtained from a man between 40 and 49 years old who had recovered from COVID-19. The sequenced material came from peripheral blood.

The nucleotides read TGTGCCAGCAGCCCGGAGAGGCCTCCTGAAGCTTTCTTT. Its product reads: CASSPERPPEAFF. Rearrangement joined TRBV13 to TRBJ1-1; the D gene is not confidently resolved. From a lookup of the germline V gene (reference sequence), CDR1 and CDR2 are PRHDT and FYEKMQ. From cysteine to phenylalanine, the CDR3 is 13 amino acids long. Only the CDR3 portion is preserved as DNA: 39 bases, with reading frame beginning at the first base. Trimming at the junction amounts to 5 bases on V and 6 bases on J, and the germline ends lie 13 bases apart.